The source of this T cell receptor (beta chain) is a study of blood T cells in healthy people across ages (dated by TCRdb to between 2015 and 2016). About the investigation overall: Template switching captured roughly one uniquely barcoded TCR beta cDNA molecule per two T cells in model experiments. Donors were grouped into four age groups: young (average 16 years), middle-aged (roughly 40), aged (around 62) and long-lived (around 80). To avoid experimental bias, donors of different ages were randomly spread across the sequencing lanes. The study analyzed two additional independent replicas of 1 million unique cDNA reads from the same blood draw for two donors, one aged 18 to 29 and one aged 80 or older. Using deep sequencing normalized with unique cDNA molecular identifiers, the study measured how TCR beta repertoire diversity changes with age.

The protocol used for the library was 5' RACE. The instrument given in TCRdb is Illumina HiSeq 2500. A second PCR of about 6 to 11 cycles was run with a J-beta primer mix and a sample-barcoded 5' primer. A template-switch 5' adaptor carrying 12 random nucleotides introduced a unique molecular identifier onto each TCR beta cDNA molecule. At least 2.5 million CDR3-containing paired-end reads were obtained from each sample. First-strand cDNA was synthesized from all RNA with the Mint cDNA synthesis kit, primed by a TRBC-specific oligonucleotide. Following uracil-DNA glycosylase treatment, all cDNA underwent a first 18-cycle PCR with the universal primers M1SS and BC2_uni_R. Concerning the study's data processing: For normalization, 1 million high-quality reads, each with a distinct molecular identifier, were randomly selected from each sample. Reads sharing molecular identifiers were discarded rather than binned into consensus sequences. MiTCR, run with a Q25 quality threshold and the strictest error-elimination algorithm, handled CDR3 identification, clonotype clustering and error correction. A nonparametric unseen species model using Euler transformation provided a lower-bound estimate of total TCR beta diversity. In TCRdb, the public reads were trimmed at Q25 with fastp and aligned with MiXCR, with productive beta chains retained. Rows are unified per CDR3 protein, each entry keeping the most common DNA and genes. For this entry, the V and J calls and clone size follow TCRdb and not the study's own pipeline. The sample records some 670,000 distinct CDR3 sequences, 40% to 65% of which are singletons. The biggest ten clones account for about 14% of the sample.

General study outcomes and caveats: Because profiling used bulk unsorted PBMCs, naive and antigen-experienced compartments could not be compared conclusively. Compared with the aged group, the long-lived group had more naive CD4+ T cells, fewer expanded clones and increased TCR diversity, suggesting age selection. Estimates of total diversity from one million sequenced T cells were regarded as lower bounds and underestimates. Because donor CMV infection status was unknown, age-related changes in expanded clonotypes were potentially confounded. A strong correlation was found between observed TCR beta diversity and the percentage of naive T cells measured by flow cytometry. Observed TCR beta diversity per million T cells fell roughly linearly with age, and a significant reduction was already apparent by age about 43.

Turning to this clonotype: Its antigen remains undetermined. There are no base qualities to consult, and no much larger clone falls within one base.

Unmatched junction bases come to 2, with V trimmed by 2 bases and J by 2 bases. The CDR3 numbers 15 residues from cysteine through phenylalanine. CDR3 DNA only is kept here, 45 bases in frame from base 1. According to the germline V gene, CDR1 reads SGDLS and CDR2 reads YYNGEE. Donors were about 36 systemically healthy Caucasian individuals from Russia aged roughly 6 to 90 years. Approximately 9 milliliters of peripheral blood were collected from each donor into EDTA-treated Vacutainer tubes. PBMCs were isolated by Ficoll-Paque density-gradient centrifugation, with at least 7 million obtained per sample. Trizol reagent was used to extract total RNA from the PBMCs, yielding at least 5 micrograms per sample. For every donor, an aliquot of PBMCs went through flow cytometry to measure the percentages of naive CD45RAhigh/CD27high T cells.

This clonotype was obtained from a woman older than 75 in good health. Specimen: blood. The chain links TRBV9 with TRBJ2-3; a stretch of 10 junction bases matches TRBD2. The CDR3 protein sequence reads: CASSVSGGFTDTQYF. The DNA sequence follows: TGTGCCAGCAGCGTTAGCGGGGGGTTCACAGATACGCAGTATTTT. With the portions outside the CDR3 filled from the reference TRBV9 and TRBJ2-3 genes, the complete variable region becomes DSGVTQTPKHLITATGQRVTLRCSPRSGDLSVYWYQQSLDQGLQFLIQYYNGEERAKGNILERFSAQQFPDLHSELNLSSLELGDSALYFCASSVSGGFTDTQYFGPGTRLTVL.